The source of this TCR beta chain is a study of blood T cell repertoires in COVID-19 (dated by TCRdb to between 2020 and 2021). Study-wide context: Samples covering the acute and convalescent phases of COVID-19 were provided by collaborators in the United States, Italy and Spain. The prospective study material was composed of cDNA or gDNA derived from T cells, B-cell-depleted T cells, or PBMCs. Subjects who had been exposed to COVID-19, were actively infected with it, or had recovered from it provided the deeply sampled blood TCRbeta repertoires that made up the dataset. The repertoires were released in a freely available public database meant as a resource for research on the immune response to SARS-CoV-2. Samples came from the ongoing ImmuneRACE study (first 160 participants) plus 1,254 subjects from 6 global collaborators. Sample metadata almost always included a de-identified subject ID, COVID-19 status, age in years and sex. Where available, HLA class I and class II types were taken from metadata supplied by the sample provider and were not determined by assay-based typing.

At one collaborating source in Seattle, patients were enrolled during active infection and were followed longitudinally through the course of disease. Whole blood was collected in K2EDTA tubes by collaborating institutions according to the institutions' own protocols. For TCRbeta analysis, collaborator samples were shipped as frozen whole blood, as isolated PBMCs, or as DNA extracted from either sample type. TCRbeta CDR3 regions were amplified from genomic DNA by means of the immunoSEQ Assay, a bias-controlled multiplex PCR. The original methods were these. The number of nucleated cells in each sample was estimated by amplification of reference gene primers within the assay. Sequence reads were collapsed and filtered to measure the absolute abundance of every unique TCRbeta CDR3 rearrangement. Productive Simpson clonality was computed per sample as the square root of Simpson's diversity index over productive rearrangements. TCRdb's version of the immuneACCESS table is confined to in-frame rearrangements and falls short of the full clone set. An unresolved V gene accounts for under half of the shortfall where checked; the remainder is of unknown origin. V and J calls and clone size are copied from that table; D and trimming were computed from the DNA. Here the sample has fewer than 300,000 clones; approximately 85% occur a single time. The ten largest make up 0.87% of the sample.

Reading the germline V gene gives CDR1 SGHRS and CDR2 YFSETQ. Trimming costs V 6 bases and J 0 bases, and their ends lie 12 bases apart. Spanning cysteine to phenylalanine, the CDR3 consists of 14 amino acids. This entry keeps only the CDR3 DNA: 42 bases, framed from base 1. What the research found in general, with its limitations: The quantity of clinical and demographic metadata differed by source and by participant and was supplied without curation.

Remarks on this clone: Its specific antigen is unknown. No base-level quality is on record; no much larger clone is a single base apart.

This sequence uses TRBV5-1 and TRBJ1-1; the D gene lacks a confident call. This TCR derives from a human donor with COVID-19, enrolled during active disease. The donor label of this sample is uncertain. The sequenced sample was peripheral blood. The encoded CDR3 is CASKLREVNTEAFF. The nucleotide sequence reads as follows: TGCGCCAGCAAGTTGAGGGAAGTGAACACTGAAGCTTTCTTT.